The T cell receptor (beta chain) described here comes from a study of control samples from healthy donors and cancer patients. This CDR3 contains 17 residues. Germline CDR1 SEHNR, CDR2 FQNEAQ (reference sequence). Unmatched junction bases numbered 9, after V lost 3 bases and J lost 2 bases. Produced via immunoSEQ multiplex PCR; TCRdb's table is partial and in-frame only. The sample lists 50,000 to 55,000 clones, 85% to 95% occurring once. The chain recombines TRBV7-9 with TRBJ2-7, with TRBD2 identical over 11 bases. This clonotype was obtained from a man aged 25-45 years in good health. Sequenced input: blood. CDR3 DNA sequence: TGTGCCAGCAGCTTGGGAATGCTAGCGGGAGGAACCTACGAGCAGTACTTC. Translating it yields CASSLGMLAGGTYEQYF.